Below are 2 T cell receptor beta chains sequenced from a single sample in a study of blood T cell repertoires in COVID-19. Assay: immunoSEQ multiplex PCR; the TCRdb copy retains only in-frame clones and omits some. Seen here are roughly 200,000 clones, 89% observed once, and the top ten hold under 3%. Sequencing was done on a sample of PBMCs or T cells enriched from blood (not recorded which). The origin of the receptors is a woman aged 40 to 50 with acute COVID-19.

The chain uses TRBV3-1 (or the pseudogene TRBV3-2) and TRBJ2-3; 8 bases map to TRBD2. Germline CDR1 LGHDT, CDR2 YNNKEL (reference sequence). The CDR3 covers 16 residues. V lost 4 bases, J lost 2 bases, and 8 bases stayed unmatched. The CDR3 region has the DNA TGTGCCAGCAGCCGAGACCCCGGGAGGGCCACAGATACGCAGTATTTT. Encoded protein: CASSRDPGRATDTQYF.

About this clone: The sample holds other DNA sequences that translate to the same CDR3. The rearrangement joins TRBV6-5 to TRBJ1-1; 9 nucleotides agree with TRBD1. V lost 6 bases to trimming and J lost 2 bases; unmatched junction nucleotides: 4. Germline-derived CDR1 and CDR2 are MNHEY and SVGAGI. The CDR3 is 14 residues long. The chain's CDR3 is CASSRGQGNTEAFF. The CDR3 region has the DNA TGTGCCAGCAGCCGGGGACAGGGAAACACTGAAGCTTTCTTT.